A selection of T cell receptor beta chains follows, all from one sample in a study of T-cell reconstitution after alpha-beta-depleted transplantation in children. TCRdb reprocessed the PCR reads via MiXCR and lists one record per CDR3 protein. The table has 550,000 to 800,000 distinct CDR3 sequences, about an eighth seen once. Here the sequenced sample was PBMCs, taken before TCRalphabeta/CD19-depleted stem cell transplant. Source of these receptors: a girl under 10 years old with congenital amegakaryocytic thrombocytopenia, due to receive a stem cell transplant. The CDR3 runs from the conserved cysteine through the conserved F or W.

>TRBV28|TRBJ2-2
CASHYLRDTGELFF
>TRBV6-5|TRBJ2-1
CASSFDPGFSYNEQFF
>TRBV29-1|TRBJ2-1
CSVWGSRSYNEQFF
>TRBV7-9|TRBJ1-1
CASSLGDRVYSGAFF
>TRBV29-1|TRBJ2-7
CSVEGGGERVDEQYF
>TRBV7-9|TRBJ2-1
CASCLGLGYNEQFF
>TRBV7-2|TRBJ1-2
CANARPAGSNYGYTF
>TRBV20-1|TRBJ2-3
CSARTSGDTDTQYF
>TRBV20-1|TRBJ2-2
CSARDLGELFF
>TRBV7-3|TRBJ2-3
CASSLSIQGTDTQYF
>TRBV20-1|TRBJ2-7
CSARPIPLGYEQYF
>TRBV5-1|TRBJ1-3
CASSIGTPDSGNTIYF
>TRBV12-3/TRBV12-4|TRBJ1-4
CASSFRDSNEKLFF
>TRBV10-1|TRBJ2-3
CASSEEMGSTDTQYF
>TRBV20-1|TRBJ1-2
CSARKVVAGYGYTF
>TRBV5-1|TRBJ2-7
CASSLEGTTLYEQYF